The clone carrying this TCR beta chain was seen a handful of times. From germline, CDR1 is MDHEN and CDR2 SYDVKM. V was pared by 4 bases and J by 4 bases, with 5 bases of the junction left unmatched. The CDR3 is made up of 14 amino acids. The method was immunoSEQ multiplex PCR; TCRdb's version includes in-frame clones alone and lacks a portion of them. Of about 76,000 clones listed, 91% are singletons. This record comes from a study of technical replicates of blood from a few donors. The sequenced sample consisted of T cells isolated from PBMCs. This sequence joins TRBV28 and TRBJ1-2; 8 bases agree with TRBD1. This sequence was found in a human donor in good health. CDR3 residues: CASSSGGAGYGYTF. The CDR3 nucleotides are TGTGCCAGCAGTTCAGGGGGCGCAGGCTATGGCTACACCTTC.